The 10 T cell receptor beta chains listed next were all sequenced from one sample in a study of OX40 agonist ivuxolimab in advanced cancers. Generated by immunoSEQ multiplex PCR, the TCRdb table keeps only in-frame clones and is missing some. The profile covers 70,000 to 80,000 clones, with 92% appearing a single time and around 0.4% taken by the ten largest. Sequences were derived from CD4+ or CD8+ T cells sorted from blood, sampled in a trial of the OX40 agonist ivuxolimab. These receptor sequences come from an adult with an advanced solid tumor such as melanoma, head and neck, liver or kidney cancer.

This clone showed up just once. The chain combines TRBV7-9 with TRBJ1-2, with TRBD1 as a possible D gene (5 bases). The CDR3 extends over 16 amino acids. Germline CDR1 and CDR2: SEHNR and FQNEAQ (reference sequence). Trimming took off 0 bases at V and 7 bases at J, with 18 bases between the two ends. The CDR3 nucleotides read TGTGCCAGCAGCTTAGCGAGGCAGGGATTGGTCGCTGGCTACACCTTC. As protein: CASSLARQGLVAGYTF.

The chain recombines TRBV4-2 with TRBJ1-2; 7 bases map to TRBD1. Germline loops: CDR1 LGHNA, CDR2 YNFKEQ. The V and J ends lost 3 bases and 1 base, in that order; junction bases with no gene match: 11. The CDR3 contains 17 residues. The CDR3 region is CASSQDPGQHVNYGYTF. The CDR3 region has the DNA TGTGCCAGCAGCCAGGACCCGGGACAGCATGTTAACTATGGCTACACCTTC.

The V gene is TRBV30, the J gene TRBJ2-7; 8 bases match TRBD1. Germline CDR1 is GTSNPN and CDR2 is SVGIG (reference sequence). This CDR3 region has 13 residues. J gave up 5 bases and V 5 bases, and 8 bases lay outside the gene matches. The CDR3 coding sequence is TGTGCCTGGGGGACAGGTTCGGTGGACGAGCAGTACTTC. The encoded protein is CAWGTGSVDEQYF.

This chain connects TRBV9 to TRBJ2-5; D unclear. The V gene's germline CDR1 is SGDLS and CDR2 YYNGEE. V was pared by 1 base and J by 1 base, with 14 bases between. This CDR3 contains 16 residues. This CDR3 reads CASSVSSYLIQETQYF. CDR3 bases: TGTGCCAGCAGCGTATCCTCTTACCTCATCCAAGAGACCCAGTACTTC.

The chain carries TRBV6-6 and TRBJ2-5, with 8 bases that match TRBD1. The J call may be faulty, since TRBJ2-7 better matches the DNA end. There are 14 residues in the CDR3. CDR1 is MNHNY, CDR2 SVGAGI, per germline (reference sequence). The CDR3 reads CASSYSDRGNEQYF. The CDR3 DNA is TGTGCCAGCAGTTACTCTGACAGGGGAAACGAGCAGTACTTC.

The V gene is TRBV7-2, the J gene TRBJ2-7; TRBD2 aligns across 10 bases. This CDR3 is built from 13 residues. Germline V CDR1 and CDR2: SGHTA, FQGNSA. Trimming removed 7 bases from V and 5 bases from J; junction bases left unmatched: 5. The CDR3 sequence: CASKAGGLHEQYF. In DNA form, the CDR3 reads TGTGCCAGCAAAGCGGGGGGGCTGCACGAGCAGTACTTC.

J is TRBJ2-1 and V is TRBV6-1, with D unclear. Germline CDR1 is MNHNS and CDR2 is SASEGT. CDR3 length equals 13 residues. With 8 bases removed from V and 1 base from J, the gap between germline ends came to 9 bases. CDR3 sequence (DNA): TGTGCCAGCGTCACCGGATCCTACAATGAGCAGTTCTTC. As protein: CASVTGSYNEQFF.

CDR3 sequence (DNA): TGCGCCAGCAGCCCTAACTCGTATCAGGGCAATCAGCCCCAGCATTTT. Translated, it gives CASSPNSYQGNQPQHF. The J gene is TRBJ1-5, the V gene TRBV4-3; D uncertain. The CDR3 runs to 16 residues. Germline values: CDR1 LGHNA, CDR2 YSLEER. The V end was cut by 4 bases, the J end by 2 bases, with 15 bases between.

This clone was seen just once. The chain has TRBV25-1 and TRBJ1-4; 7 nucleotides match TRBD1. CDR3 length: 16 residues. The junction had 5 bases not matched to a gene; V was cut back by 1 base and J by 3 bases. Germline assignment: CDR1 MGHDK and CDR2 SYGVNS. CDR3 region: CASSESTGHANEKLFF. DNA for the CDR3: TGTGCCAGCAGTGAATCGACAGGGCATGCTAATGAAAAACTGTTTTTT.

This chain joins TRBV4-3 and TRBJ1-3; D is unresolved. The germline CDR1 and CDR2 sequences are LGHNA and YSLEER. The V gene lost 1 base and the J gene lost 4 bases, with 8 bases spanning the gap. The CDR3 is 14 amino acids. CDR3 coding DNA: TGCGCCAGCAGCCAAGTTGTCCGCGGAAACACCATATATTTT. Amino acids: CASSQVVRGNTIYF.